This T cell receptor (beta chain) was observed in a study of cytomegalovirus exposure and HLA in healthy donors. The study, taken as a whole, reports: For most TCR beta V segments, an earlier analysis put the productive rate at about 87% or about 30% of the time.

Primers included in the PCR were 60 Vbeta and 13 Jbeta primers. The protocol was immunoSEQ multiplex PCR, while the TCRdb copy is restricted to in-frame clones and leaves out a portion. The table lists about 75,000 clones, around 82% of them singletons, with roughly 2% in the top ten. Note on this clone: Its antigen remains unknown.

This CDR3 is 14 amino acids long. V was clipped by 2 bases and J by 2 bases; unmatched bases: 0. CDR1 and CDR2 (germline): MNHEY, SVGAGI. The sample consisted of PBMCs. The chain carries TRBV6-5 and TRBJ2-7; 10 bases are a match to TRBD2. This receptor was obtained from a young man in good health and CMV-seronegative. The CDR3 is CASSYGTSAYEQYF. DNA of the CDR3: TGTGCCAGCAGTTACGGGACTAGCGCCTACGAGCAGTACTTC.